These T cell receptor beta chains were read from a single sample in a study of beta chain features in type 1 diabetes. The assay was immunoSEQ multiplex PCR, and TCRdb's table has in-frame clones only and misses some. Of 400,000 or so clones listed, about 10% are singletons. Sequencing used central memory CD4+ T cells from blood. These receptor sequences come from a man aged 25-40 years with type 1 diabetes. The CDR3 runs from the conserved cysteine through the conserved F or W. D genes are given only for firm matches. Size is omitted from some rows. Given values are once, few, many or a class for expanded clones.

D,J,length,V,size,CDR3,DNA
TRBD2,TRBJ2-3,15,TRBV19,many,CASSRTRSGTDTQYF,TGTGCCAGTAGCCGGACTAGGTCCGGCACAGATACGCAGTATTTT
.,TRBJ2-5,13,TRBV28,few,CASSWGLGETQYF,TGTGCCAGCAGTTGGGGCTTGGGAGAGACCCAGTACTTC
TRBD1,TRBJ2-7,12,TRBV10-3,.,CASTGAGHEQYF,TGTGCCAGCACAGGGGCAGGCCACGAGCAGTACTTC
.,TRBJ1-6,12,TRBV27,.,CASSFPTSPLHF,TGTGCCAGCAGTTTCCCGACTTCACCCCTCCACTTT
TRBD2,TRBJ2-7,14,TRBV7-3,.,CASSLGGSDYEQYF,TGTGCCAGCAGCTTAGGCGGGAGTGATTACGAGCAGTACTTC
.,TRBJ2-3,13,TRBV5-1,few,CASSLADADTQYF,TGCGCCAGCAGCTTGGCCGACGCCGATACGCAGTATTTT
.,TRBJ2-3,14,TRBV6-4,.,CASSLRPGTDTQYF,TGTGCCAGCAGCCTCCGCCCCGGGACAGATACGCAGTATTTT
.,TRBJ1-5,13,TRBV29-1,few,CSVKGDGNQPQHF,TGCAGCGTTAAGGGAGATGGCAATCAGCCCCAGCATTTT
.,TRBJ2-3,13,TRBV5-4,few,CASTWGSTDTQYF,TGTGCCAGCACCTGGGGAAGCACAGATACGCAGTATTTT
TRBD1,TRBJ2-3,18,TRBV18,few,CASSPNVGAQGSTDTQYF,TGTGCCAGCTCACCAAACGTGGGCGCACAGGGGAGCACAGATACGCAGTATTTT
TRBD1,TRBJ1-4,14,TRBV5-6,many,CASSSRDRDEKLFF,TGTGCCAGCAGCTCCCGGGACAGGGATGAAAAACTGTTTTTT
TRBD2,TRBJ2-3,15,TRBV2,many,CASSLRRENTDTQYF,TGTGCCAGCAGTCTACGGCGGGAGAACACAGATACGCAGTATTTT
TRBD2,TRBJ2-3,14,TRBV7-3,.,CASSSSSGTDTQYF,TGTGCCAGCAGCTCCTCTAGCGGGACAGATACGCAGTATTTT
TRBD1,TRBJ2-7,14,TRBV2,.,CASRLRTGGGEQYF,TGTGCCAGCAGACTAAGGACAGGGGGCGGGGAGCAGTACTTC
TRBD1,TRBJ1-5,14,TRBV28,few,CASSRGQGAQPQHF,TGTGCCAGCAGTAGGGGACAGGGGGCTCAGCCCCAGCATTTT
.,TRBJ1-2,14,TRBV11-2,few,CASSSDLWGYGYTF,TGTGCCAGCAGCTCCGATCTGTGGGGCTATGGCTACACCTTC
TRBD2,TRBJ2-7,14,TRBV4-2,few,CASSQETSGGEQYF,TGTGCCAGCAGCCAAGAGACTAGCGGGGGGGAGCAGTACTTC
TRBD1,TRBJ1-1,13,TRBV10-3,few,CAIRNRGRTEAFF,TGTGCCATCAGGAACAGGGGGCGGACTGAAGCTTTCTTT
TRBD1,TRBJ1-1,15,TRBV5-1,.,CASSLATGGPTEAFF,TGCGCCAGCAGCTTGGCAACAGGGGGCCCGACTGAAGCTTTCTTT
.,TRBJ1-5,13,TRBV2,many,CASALSSNQPQHF,TGTGCCAGCGCATTGAGCAGCAATCAGCCCCAGCATTTT
TRBD1,TRBJ2-2,15,TRBV6-6,.,CAIRMTGANTGELFF,TGTGCCATCAGGATGACAGGGGCGAACACCGGGGAGCTGTTTTTT
.,TRBJ2-7,15,TRBV2,many,CASSEFKQSNYEQYF,TGTGCCAGCAGTGAATTTAAACAGTCGAACTACGAGCAGTACTTC
TRBD1,TRBJ2-1,14,TRBV7-2,.,CASSFDRGVGEQFF,TGTGCCAGCAGCTTCGACAGGGGAGTGGGTGAGCAGTTCTTC
TRBD2,TRBJ2-7,18,TRBV7-9,.,CASSPPWRGGRASYEQYF,TGTGCCAGCAGCCCCCCCTGGAGGGGCGGGAGGGCCTCCTACGAGCAGTACTTC
.,TRBJ1-1,15,TRBV19,.,CASSSPRGENTEAFF,TGTGCCAGTAGTTCGCCCCGAGGGGAGAACACTGAAGCTTTCTTT
.,TRBJ2-1,15,TRBV7-8,.,CASSLWGTSSNEQFF,TGTGCCAGCAGCTTATGGGGCACGTCTAGCAATGAGCAGTTCTTC
TRBD2,TRBJ2-1,12,TRBV7-3,few,CASSYLAGEQFF,TGTGCCAGCAGCTACTTAGCGGGTGAGCAGTTCTTC
TRBD1,TRBJ1-5,14,TRBV2,few,CASGGGQGNQPQHF,TGTGCCAGCGGAGGCGGACAGGGAAATCAGCCCCAGCATTTT
.,TRBJ2-5,12,TRBV28,few,CATRGGLETQYF,TGTGCCACCAGAGGCGGATTGGAGACCCAGTACTTC
TRBD1,TRBJ2-1,13,TRBV15,many,CATRIGTVSYQFF,TGTGCCACCAGAATCGGGACAGTTTCGTATCAGTTCTTC
.,TRBJ1-3,15,TRBV5-5,few,CASSTGHFSGNTIYF,TGTGCCAGCAGCACCGGACACTTCTCTGGAAACACCATATATTTT
.,TRBJ1-3,16,TRBV18,.,CASSLDRPGVGNTIYF,TGTGCCAGCTCCTTGGACCGGCCCGGGGTTGGAAACACCATATATTTT
.,TRBJ1-5,12,TRBV30,.,CAWSVLSGPQHF,TGTGCCTGGAGTGTCTTGTCCGGGCCCCAGCATTTT